The 16 T cell receptor beta chains below were found in one sample sequenced in a study of human T cells and chemical hapten exposure. Time point indicated: pre-sensitization, week 0. Indicated treatment: therapeutic diphenylcyclopropenone sensitization with weekly scalp DPC. Each CDR3 protein is one row after TCRdb ran MiXCR on the RACE reads. The table has 250,000 or so distinct CDR3 sequences, approximately 7.5% seen once. The sequenced sample was whole blood, obtained in connection with sensitization to the hapten diphenylcyclopropenone (DPC). The receptors shown here come from a young man with alopecia areata. Some clones in this sample may be carry-over from other donors' samples.

The genes are TRBV25-1 and TRBJ2-5, with 7 bases fitting TRBD2. With V trimmed by 1 base and J by 2 bases, 4 bases remained unmatched. The CDR3 runs to 15 residues. Germline CDR1 and CDR2: MGHDK and SYGVNS. The CDR3 is CASSELRGGQETQYF. In nucleotides, the CDR3 is TGTGCCAGCAGTGAATTAAGGGGAGGGCAAGAGACCCAGTACTTC.

This chain links TRBV28 with TRBJ2-3; unclear D gene. CDR3 length: 15 residues. Germline assignment: CDR1 MDHEN and CDR2 SYDVKM. V was shortened by 6 bases and J by 3 bases, with 16 bases between the two germline ends. For the CDR3, the DNA is TGTGCCAGCAGCCATAGGGCTAGTCGGACAGATACGCAGTATTTT. Protein product: CASSHRASRTDTQYF.

This clonotype was picked up many times. The rearrangement links TRBV7-9 to TRBJ1-3; 9 bases align to TRBD1. There are 17 residues in the CDR3. V lost 6 bases to trimming and J lost 0 bases; unmatched junction nucleotides: 9. Germline assignment: CDR1 SEHNR and CDR2 FQNEAQ (reference sequence). The CDR3, as DNA: TGTGCCAGCAGACACGACAGGGGGACCTTCTCTGGAAACACCATATATTTT. Encoded protein: CASRHDRGTFSGNTIYF.

This clonotype was seen more than once but under ten times. The rearrangement joins TRBV4-3 to TRBJ2-6; no clear D. V lost 0 bases, J lost 1 base, and 7 bases lay in between. The CDR3 totals 16 residues. Germline CDR1 reads LGHNA; CDR2 reads YSLEER. The CDR3 DNA sequence: TGCGCCAGCAGCCAAGATTCAACGTCTGGGGCCAACGTCCTGACTTTC. It yields the protein CASSQDSTSGANVLTF.

This clonotype was counted a single time. DNA of the CDR3: TGCAGTGCTAGAGATCAGGGCAGGGAGAGCACTGAAGCTTTCTTT. It is translated as CSARDQGRESTEAFF. This sequence joins TRBV20-1 and TRBJ1-1, with TRBD1 as a possible D gene (5 bases). The CDR3 has 15 amino acids. CDR1 is DFQATT, CDR2 SNEGSKA, per germline (reference sequence). Trimming took 0 bases from V and 4 from J, leaving 15 bases between them.

V and J are TRBV24-1 and TRBJ1-2, with D hard to call. This CDR3 is 13 amino acids long. Germline CDR1 KGHDR, CDR2 SFDVKD. V shed 4 bases and J shed 2 bases, with 7 bases lying between them. CDR3 nucleotides: TGTGCCACCAGTGAGGGATCCAACTATGGCTACACCTTC. Residues: CATSEGSNYGYTF.

The chain has TRBV28 and TRBJ1-1; 11 bases agree with TRBD1. This CDR3 is built from 15 residues. In germline, CDR1 is MDHEN, CDR2 SYDVKM. Germline trimming cut 3 bases from V and 7 bases from J; bases unmatched to any gene: 7. The CDR3 nucleotides read TGTGCCAGCAGTTTGGACAGGGGGCTACGCGATGAAGCTTTCTTT. The encoded protein is CASSLDRGLRDEAFF.

The chain couples TRBV7-3 to TRBJ2-3; D is perhaps TRBD2 (5 bases). The CDR3 totals 14 residues. Germline V gene data show CDR1 as SGHTA and CDR2 as FQGTGA. Trimming left V 2 bases short and J 3 bases short, with 9 bases between. The CDR3 coding sequence is TGTGCCAGCAGCTTACGGGGAATTACAGATACGCAGTATTTT. This encodes CASSLRGITDTQYF.

This clonotype turned up a few times. V gene TRBV12-3 or TRBV12-4 combines with J gene TRBJ2-4, with 12 bases that match TRBD2. The CDR3 contains 19 residues. V lost 4 bases and J lost 6; bases outside the gene matches: 16. CDR3 loop: CASSSRQGGTSGLGNIQYF. The CDR3 coding sequence is TGTGCCAGCAGTTCCAGACAGGGTGGGACTAGCGGGCTAGGAAACATTCAGTACTTC.

The CDR3 coding sequence is TGTGCCAACACCAGACAGGCTTCCTCCTACAATGAGCAGTTCTTC. This gives the protein CANTRQASSYNEQFF. The rearrangement links TRBV12-3 or TRBV12-4 to TRBJ2-1; D perhaps matches TRBD1 (6 bases). The ends were cut back, 10 bases at V and 0 bases at J, with 16 bases in the middle. The CDR3 sequence is 15 residues long.

This clonotype was recorded many times. The V call is TRBV20-1, the J call TRBJ1-2; 11 bases are shared with TRBD1. Losses at the gene ends were 1 base for V and 7 bases for J; bases not matched to a gene: 5. The CDR3 covers 14 residues. Germline CDR1 reads DFQATT; CDR2 reads SNEGSKA (reference sequence). The CDR3 protein is CSARAGTGGSGYTF. The DNA of the CDR3 is TGCAGTGCTAGAGCCGGGACAGGGGGAAGTGGCTACACCTTC.

A few counts support this clonotype. The chain recombines TRBV12-3 or TRBV12-4 with TRBJ2-5; 12 nucleotides align to TRBD2. This CDR3 is built from 16 residues. The junction had 8 bases not matched to a gene; V was cut back by 5 bases and J by 4 bases. The chain's CDR3 is CASSPRASGGAETQYF. Written as DNA, the CDR3 is TGTGCCAGCAGTCCCCGGGCTAGCGGGGGGGCAGAGACCCAGTACTTC.

The chain recombines TRBV10-2 with TRBJ2-3, with D perhaps matching TRBD1 (5 bases). The CDR3 has 16 residues. The V end lost 0 bases, the J end lost 5 bases, and 15 bases lay between the germline ends. CDR1 WSHSY and CDR2 SAAADI come from the germline V gene. CDR3 protein: CASSESDWGGIDTQYF. DNA for the CDR3: TGCGCCAGCAGTGAGTCCGACTGGGGCGGTATAGATACGCAGTATTTT.

This sequence joins TRBV4-1 and TRBJ1-3; D remains ambiguous. Trimming took off 1 base at V and 0 bases at J, with 7 bases between the two ends. The CDR3 consists of 15 residues. Germline-derived CDR1 and CDR2 are MGHRA and YSYEKL. The CDR3 sequence is CASSQGSISGNTIYF. The CDR3 region has the DNA TGCGCCAGCAGCCAAGGTAGCATCTCTGGAAACACCATATATTTT.

The V and J genes are TRBV12-3 or TRBV12-4 and TRBJ1-1; weak D call: TRBD1 (6 bases). Between the trimmed V and J ends, which lost 3 bases and 7 bases, there was a span of 12 bases. CDR3 length equals 13 residues. The CDR3 reads CASSLGADNEAFF. CDR3 nucleotide sequence: TGTGCCAGCAGTTTGGGGGCGGATAATGAAGCTTTCTTT.

This chain links TRBV5-4 with TRBJ1-6; 7 bases map to TRBD1. The V segment lost 4 bases and the J segment 9 bases; nucleotides outside the gene matches: 16. The CDR3 totals 17 residues. CDR1 is SGHNT, CDR2 YYREEE, per germline (reference sequence). CDR3 amino acids: CASSRNTLQKGASPLHF. CDR3 in DNA: TGTGCCAGCAGCCGCAACACGCTCCAAAAGGGGGCTTCACCCCTCCACTTT.